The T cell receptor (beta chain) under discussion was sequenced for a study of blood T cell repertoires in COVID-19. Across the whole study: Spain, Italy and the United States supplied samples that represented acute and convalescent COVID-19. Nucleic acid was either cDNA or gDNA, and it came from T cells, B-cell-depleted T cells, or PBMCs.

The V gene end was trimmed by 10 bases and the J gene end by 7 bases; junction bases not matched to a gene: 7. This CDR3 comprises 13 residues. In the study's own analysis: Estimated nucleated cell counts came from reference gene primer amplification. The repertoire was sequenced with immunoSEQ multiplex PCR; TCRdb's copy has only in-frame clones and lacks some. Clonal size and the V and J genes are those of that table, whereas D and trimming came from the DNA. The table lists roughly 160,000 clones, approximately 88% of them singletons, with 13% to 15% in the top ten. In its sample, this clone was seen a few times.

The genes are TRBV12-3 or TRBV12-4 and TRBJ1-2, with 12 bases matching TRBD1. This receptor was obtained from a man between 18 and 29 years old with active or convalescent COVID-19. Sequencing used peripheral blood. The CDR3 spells CATGQGAGRGYTF. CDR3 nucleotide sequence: TGTGCCACGGGACAGGGGGCCGGACGTGGCTACACCTTC.